Described below is a single T cell receptor beta chain sequence and its context. No cognate antigen has been identified for it. No much larger clone is present one base from it, and per-base qualities are unavailable. The junction shows trimming of 3 bases on V and 5 bases on J, and the gene matches do not reach 4 bases of it. Its CDR3 holds 15 amino acids, cysteine through phenylalanine. Left in the record is the CDR3 DNA by itself, 45 bases read in frame from the first base. Ficoll-Paque density gradient centrifugation was the method used to isolate PBMCs. Reads for this sample came from an Illumina NovaSeq 6000. TCRalpha and TCRbeta cDNA libraries were constructed by 5'RACE with constant-segment primers, with sample barcodes and unique molecular identifiers being introduced. Trizol reagent was used to extract RNA from every sample. The libraries were amplified in two PCR steps, and the second step added a second sample barcode and Illumina TruSeq adapters. Sequencing of the libraries was done on an Illumina NovaSeq, producing 2 x 150 bp paired-end reads. On the authors' methods: The reads were demultiplexed and collapsed into UMI-guided consensus sequences using migec v1.2.7. Using mixcr v2.1.11, the UMI consensuses were aligned to TRA and TRB V and J templates and assembled into clonotypes. Clonotypes were classified as expanded or contracted when called significant by both edgeR and NoisET, with noise models trained on biological replicates. For edgeR calls, the cutoffs were a false discovery rate-adjusted p below 0.01 and a log2 fold-change threshold of 1. As an exploratory analysis of dynamics, max-normalized trajectories of the 1000 most abundant clonotypes were examined by PCA with hierarchical clustering. The CD4 or CD8 phenotype of responding clones was assigned using the separately sequenced CD4+ and CD8+ repertoires. TCRdb's own reprocessing of the public reads used fastp at Q25 and MiXCR and kept productive beta chains. Duplicate CDR3 protein sequences are folded into a single record with the most common DNA and genes. These V and J calls originate from TCRdb's pipeline instead of the authors' own analysis. For this sample there are 140,000 to 150,000 distinct CDR3 sequences; under 25% appear just once. The top ten hold over 2% of the sample.

The data were obtained in a study of T-cell memory formation after mild COVID-19 (dated by TCRdb to the early 2020s). Describing the broader study: Most TCR sequence clusters were specific to one of the two donors. T-cell clones expanding and contracting after mild COVID-19 in two donors were tracked by longitudinal TCRalpha and TCRbeta repertoire sequencing. Two young, previously healthy adult volunteers made up the cohort, one male and one female.

Overall results and qualifications from the work: Contracting CD4+ clones were located mainly in the CM and EM memory subsets, whereas CD8+ clones were found to be enriched in EMRA. The study included only a couple of mild cases, and larger cohorts that include severe cases with pre-infection samples were judged to be necessary. Some responding clones were detected in pre-infection memory, which suggested that pre-existing cross-reactive memory T cells had joined the SARS-CoV-2 response. Balanced CD4/CD8 phenotypes were observed for clones contracting from day 15 to 85, whereas a bias towards CD4+ was observed for a second wave of clones expanding from day 15 to 37. Whether the second-wave clones peaking on day 37 were SARS-CoV-2 specific was not confirmed.

The sequencing input was PBMCs or a T cell subset sorted from them (not recorded which). This sequence originates from an adult woman who had mild COVID-19 (a few samples of this study predate the infection). The sample titles of this study are shuffled in the database, so cell type and time point are left out; the donor was told from shared clones. The chain employs TRBV12-3 or TRBV12-4 and TRBJ1-4, with 9 bases aligning to TRBD1. For the CDR3, the sequence is CASSFPGTGNEKLFF. The DNA sequence is as follows: TGTGCCAGCAGTTTCCCCGGGACAGGGAATGAAAAACTGTTTTTT.